Following are 7 T cell receptor beta chains from one sample sequenced in a study of primary melanoma T cells and metastatic recurrence. Clones were sequenced by immunoSEQ multiplex PCR, and TCRdb holds only the in-frame ones, with some missing. The profile shows over a thousand clones, 80% to 85% of them singletons. Input material: melanoma tumor tissue. These receptors were obtained from a human donor with melanoma.

The V call is TRBV6-8, the J call TRBJ2-3; either TRBD1 or TRBD2 may supply D (5 bases each). V lost 5 bases, J lost 9 bases, and 15 bases lay in between. In germline, CDR1 is MNHGY, CDR2 SAAAGT. The CDR3 runs 13 residues. The CDR3 DNA reads TGTGCCAGCAGTGATTGGGGGTCCGGCACGCAGTATTTT. Translating it yields CASSDWGSGTQYF.

V is TRBV19 and J is TRBJ2-1; D perhaps matches TRBD2 (6 bases). The CDR3 runs 13 residues. V lost 4 bases, J lost 5 bases, and 9 bases lay in between. Germline values: CDR1 LNHDA, CDR2 SQIVND (reference sequence). As DNA, the CDR3 is TGTGCCAGTAGTACCGGACTAAACAATGAGCAGTTCTTC. Translating gives CASSTGLNNEQFF.

Remarks on this clone: One end of the junction does not line up with germline, which may come from a read error. The CDR3 DNA sequence: TGTGCCAGCAGTGACTCGAGAAGCGGGAGAGAACTCTACAATGAGCAGTTCTTC. This codes for CASSDSRSGRELYNEQFF. The chain joins TRBV6-8 to TRBJ2-1; 8 bases map to TRBD2. The CDR3 loop spans 18 amino acids. The V gene's germline CDR1 is MNHGY and CDR2 SAAAGT.

The chain combines TRBV14 with TRBJ2-1; 9 positions match TRBD2. The germline V gene has CDR1 SGHDN and CDR2 FVKESK. The CDR3 length is 16 residues. V trimming: 1 base; J trimming: 9 bases; junction bases outside the gene matches: 10. The CDR3 protein is CASSQGGRAISGEQFF. CDR3 DNA: TGTGCCAGCAGCCAAGGCGGGAGGGCGATATCGGGTGAGCAGTTCTTC.

The chain recombines TRBV11-3 with TRBJ2-7; D is unresolved. Germline assignment: CDR1 SGHNT and CDR2 YENEEA. V lost 4 bases to trimming and J lost 6 bases, with 16 bases between them. The CDR3 consists of 14 residues. The CDR3 nucleotides are TGTGCCAGCAGCTCCCCAGGTCTCCCACGCGAGCAGTACTTC. Amino acids: CASSSPGLPREQYF.

This clone occurred once. The V and J genes are TRBV14 and TRBJ1-2; D is uncertain. Germline loops: CDR1 SGHDN, CDR2 FVKESK. This CDR3 is 13 amino acids long. The V end was cut by 5 bases, the J end by 4 bases, with 11 bases between. CDR3 region: CASSDVGLYGYTF. The CDR3 DNA follows: TGTGCCAGCAGCGACGTCGGGCTCTATGGCTACACCTTC.

The chain is built from TRBV11-3 and TRBJ1-6, with TRBD1 matching 7 bases. Losses at the gene ends were 5 bases for V and 4 bases for J; bases not matched to a gene: 5. This CDR3 comprises 15 residues. The germline gives CDR1 SGHNT, CDR2 YENEEA. The CDR3 reads CASSRGTEYNSPLHF. CDR3 bases: TGTGCCAGCAGCCGCGGGACAGAATATAATTCACCCCTCCACTTT.